This TCR beta chain was documented in a study of OX40 agonist ivuxolimab in advanced cancers. Looking at the study overall: Ivuxolimab was a fully human IgG2 agonistic monoclonal antibody targeting the costimulatory receptor OX40 (CD134). Intravenous ivuxolimab was administered to patients every 2 weeks at six dose levels: 0.01, 0.1, 0.3, 1.5, 3 and 10 mg/kg. Among the approximately 50 dose-escalation patients, about 20 had hepatocellular carcinoma, roughly 15 melanoma, 9 renal cell carcinoma and 9 head and neck cancer. In the dose-escalation cohort, around four fifths of patients were male, and the mean age was approximately 55 years, with a range of roughly 20 to 85. Prior anti-PD-1, anti-PD-L1 or anti-CTLA-4 therapy was permitted, and checkpoint inhibitors had been received by about two fifths of dose-escalation patients. Three dose-escalation patients achieved partial responses, one with hepatocellular carcinoma and two with cutaneous melanoma. Peripheral TCRbeta sequencing was intended to test whether TCR sequence diversity was altered and clonal T-cell expansion was caused by ivuxolimab. The paper reports the monotherapy dose-escalation portion (N of about 50 patients) of the phase I ivuxolimab trial.

The paper's findings and limits, for the study overall: Low levels of normalized T-cell clonal expansion were also seen in some nonresponding patients. Which antigens the clonally expanded peripheral T cells were specific for was not determined. After ivuxolimab, expanded clones were on average more numerous among CD8+ T cells than among CD4+ T cells. At doses from 0.1 to 3.0 mg/kg, clonal expansion was seen in both CD4+ and CD8+ blood T cells between baseline and week 6. In the 0.1-3.0 mg/kg groups, partial responders were among the patients with the lowest normalized peripheral clonal expansion, particularly in CD8+ T cells.

The trial excluded patients who had a history of autoimmune disease or were on systemic immunosuppression. Peripheral blood for TCR sequencing was collected from all dose cohorts at baseline, on cycle 4 day 1, and on cycle 7 day 1. The samples were taken from a phase I, first-in-human, multicenter, open-label dose-escalation trial of ivuxolimab. Adults with locally advanced or metastatic melanoma, renal cell carcinoma, hepatocellular carcinoma or head and neck squamous cell carcinoma were enrolled in the trial. CD4+ and CD8+ T cells were sorted separately from peripheral blood before TCR sequencing. This clone was recorded only once. No antigen is known for it. Base qualities are not provided; no much larger clone lies one nucleotide away. To sequence the TCRbeta CDR3 region, genomic DNA was isolated from the sorted cells. The immunoSEQ Assay was used to sequence the TCRbeta CDR3 regions. Entries here come from immuneACCESS through TCRdb and include only in-frame sequences with V and J called. Some clones fail to appear in such tables; in the studies checked, an unresolved V gene covers under half of the shortfall, and the cause of the remainder is unknown. In this sample the table shows around 74,000 clones, around 92% of which occur a single time. Approximately 0.56% of the sample is in the top ten clones.

This clonotype was sampled from an adult with an advanced solid tumor such as melanoma, head and neck, liver or kidney cancer. The starting material was CD4+ or CD8+ T cells sorted from blood, obtained in a trial of the OX40 agonist ivuxolimab.

The nucleotide sequence is given as TGTGCCAGCAGCACACAGTCGGTGGGAGAGACCCAGTACTTC. Its protein is CASSTQSVGETQYF. The V gene is TRBV9 and the J gene is TRBJ2-5, with no D gene named confidently. CDR1 and CDR2, looked up from the germline V gene, are SGDLS and YYNGEE. Spanning cysteine to phenylalanine, the CDR3 consists of 14 amino acids. The DNA shown is the 42-base CDR3, in frame from base 1. V is reduced by 4 bases and J by 4 bases, leaving a spacing of 14 bases between them. The reference TRBV9 and TRBJ2-5 proteins fill in what lies around the CDR3, so the full variable domain reads DSGVTQTPKHLITATGQRVTLRCSPRSGDLSVYWYQQSLDQGLQFLIQYYNGEERAKGNILERFSAQQFPDLHSELNLSSLELGDSALYFCASSTQSVGETQYFGPGTRLLVL.